The clone carrying this T cell receptor (beta chain) showed up many times. Its antigen is undetermined. Unique molecular identifiers were incorporated into the prepared TCRbeta library. TCRdb passed the PCR reads through MiXCR, listing each CDR3 protein once. This sample has around 94,000 distinct CDR3 sequences; around 7.8% occur once, and the top ten carry 16%. The data were obtained in a study of T-cell reconstitution after alpha-beta-depleted transplantation in children. Overall study findings and caveats: Where some patients showed high TCRbeta diversity at day 60, it came from recipient T cells and thymic progenitors that had survived. A year post-transplant, T-cell counts and diversity derived mostly from newly produced T cells. Expanded clones from the graft, numbering several hundred, reportedly supplied alpha-beta T cells about two months after transplant.

Germline lookup yields CDR1 SGHRS and CDR2 YFSETQ. V was shortened by 4 bases and J by 1 base, with 19 bases between the two germline ends. The CDR3 extends over 17 amino acids. The sequenced sample was PBMCs, obtained before TCRalphabeta/CD19-depleted stem cell transplant. The clonotype comes from a boy younger than 10 with acute lymphoblastic leukemia, due to receive a stem cell transplant. The J gene is TRBJ2-3, the V gene TRBV5-1, with D perhaps TRBD1 (6 bases). The CDR3 nucleotides are TGCGCCAGCAGCCGCCCCCCCACAGGGAAGGGCACAGATACGCAGTATTTT. Protein product: CASSRPPTGKGTDTQYF.